A selection of T cell receptor beta chains follows, all from one sample in a study of spatial heterogeneity in lung cancer. TCRdb reprocessed the 5' RACE reads with MiXCR, giving one entry per CDR3 protein. The data contain roughly 2,300 distinct CDR3 sequences, 36% of them singletons. This specimen was lung tumor tissue, taken at surgery. Every receptor here comes from a male donor with early-stage non-small cell lung cancer. The conserved cysteine and the conserved F or W are not part of the CDR3 here.

V gene | CDR3 protein
TRBV5-1 | ASRVTSAYYEQY
TRBV27 | ASSFGQGRGETQY
TRBV11-1 | ASSLNTGTSPF
TRBV20-1 | SARGYNEQF
TRBV3-1 | ASSQDWNEQF
TRBV20-1 | SQEGSGTSYNEQF
TRBV7-9 | ASSLSGANTEAF
TRBV6-5 | ASSYAGQRKAF
TRBV3-1 | ASSQEGRGPNYGYT
TRBV10-1 | ASSENTGELF
TRBV2 | ASSESRSSSYEQY
TRBV5-6 | ASTDSYEQY
TRBV15 | ATRRSGSDEQF
TRBV7-2 | ASSYDNYGYT
TRBV7-2 | ASSSSTTGGKETQY
TRBV4-1 | ASSQVGGIRGNIQY
TRBV12-5 | ASGFSPQGPGELF
TRBV12-3/TRBV12-4 | ASSLGGRSEETQY